The TCR beta chain described here comes from a study of T cell responses to AZD1222 COVID-19 vaccine. Turning to this clone: Its antigen is unidentified.

The table came from immunoSEQ multiplex PCR; TCRdb's copy has only in-frame clones and leaves some out. The sample carries 130,000 to 150,000 clones, around 89% recorded once. The V gene lost 5 bases and the J gene lost 6 bases, with 14 bases spanning the gap. The CDR3 length is 13 residues. Germline CDR1 is SGHNT and CDR2 is YENEEA. Study-wide points: It was only after the peak T cell response that any repertoires were sampled.

This specimen consisted of peripheral blood, obtained on day 0 of AZD1222 vaccination. This chain connects TRBV11-3 to TRBJ2-7; D is unresolved. The source of this sequence is an adult in good health. The CDR3 spells CASSDNTWGEQYF. CDR3 nucleotides: TGTGCCAGCAGCGACAACACCTGGGGCGAGCAGTACTTC.